This TCR beta chain stems from a study of T cells in Graves' hyperthyroidism and ophthalmopathy. Template material for amplifying TCR beta CDR3 regions consisted of RNA transcripts. The HTBI set primed first-round TCR CDR3 RT-PCR. One entry per CDR3 protein, called by TCRdb with MiXCR from the multiplex PCR reads. The table includes some 770,000 distinct CDR3 sequences, approximately 16% detected once. Graves' hyperthyroidism was deemed stable absent ophthalmopathy progression within 18 months. Germline V gene data show CDR1 as SNHLY and CDR2 as FYNNEI. This CDR3 is 12 amino acids long. V lost 6 bases and J lost 4, with 10 bases in between.

The source of this sequence is a young man with Graves' hyperthyroidism. This chain joins TRBV2 and TRBJ2-7, with D unclear. The specimen was blood. In DNA, the CDR3 is TGTGCCAGCAGCGTATACGGGTACGAGCAGTACTTC. Its protein product is CASSVYGYEQYF.